The entry below describes one TCR beta chain. This sample stems from a study of CD8 T cells in Susac syndrome. RNA totalling 0.5 to 1 ug underwent reverse transcription with random hexamers. MiXCR was run by TCRdb on the immunoSEQ multiplex PCR reads, yielding one entry per CDR3 protein. The table includes 200,000 to 250,000 distinct CDR3 sequences, about 94% detected once. The receptor's source is a human donor with multiple sclerosis. The sample comprised CD8+ T cells from PBMCs.

The CDR3 reads CASSQDTVEQFF. CDR3 DNA: TGTGCCAGCAGCCAAGATACCGTTGAGCAGTTCTTC. The chain joins TRBV3-1 to TRBJ2-1; the D is unclear. Germline loops: CDR1 LGHDT, CDR2 YNNKEL (reference sequence). The CDR3 extends over 12 amino acids. Trimming took 0 bases from V and 9 from J, leaving 6 bases between them.